This TCR beta chain was retrieved from a study of blood T cell repertoires in COVID-19. About the study: Sources were T cells, B-cell-depleted T cells, or PBMCs; the material itself was cDNA or gDNA.

J lost 5 bases, V lost 6 bases, and 6 bases had no gene match. The CDR3 runs 15 residues. The germline CDR1 and CDR2 sequences are SNHLY and FYNNEI. Profiled with immunoSEQ multiplex PCR; TCRdb holds only in-frame clones, not every one. This sample has 28,000 or so clones, with more than 85% found just once. The chain has TRBV2 and TRBJ2-1; 11 positions agree with TRBD2. Sample: peripheral blood. The receptor was isolated from a human donor in a cohort sampled during active COVID-19. This CDR3 reads CASSEGTSGHNEQFF. The DNA for the CDR3 is TGTGCCAGCAGCGAGGGGACTAGCGGACACAATGAGCAGTTCTTC.